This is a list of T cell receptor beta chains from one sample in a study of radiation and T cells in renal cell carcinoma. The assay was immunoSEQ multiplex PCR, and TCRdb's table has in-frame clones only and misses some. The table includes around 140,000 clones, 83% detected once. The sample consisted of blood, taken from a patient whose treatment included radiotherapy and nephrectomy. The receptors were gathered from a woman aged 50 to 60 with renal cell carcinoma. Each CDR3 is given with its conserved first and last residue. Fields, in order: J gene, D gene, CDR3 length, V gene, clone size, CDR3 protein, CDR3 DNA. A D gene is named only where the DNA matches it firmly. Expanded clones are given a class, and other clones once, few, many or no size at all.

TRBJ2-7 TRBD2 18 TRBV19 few CASSIGPLRAGGDDEQYF TGTGCCAGTAGTATAGGTCCCCTAAGAGCGGGAGGGGACGACGAGCAGTACTTC
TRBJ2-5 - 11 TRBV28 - CASSPRETQYF TGTGCCAGCAGCCCTAGGGAGACCCAGTACTTC
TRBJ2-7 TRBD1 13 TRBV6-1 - CASSVGQDYEQYF TGTGCCAGCAGTGTTGGACAGGATTACGAGCAGTACTTC
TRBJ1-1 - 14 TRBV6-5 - CASSYGQGNTEAFF TGTGCCAGCAGTTACGGGCAGGGAAACACTGAAGCTTTCTTT
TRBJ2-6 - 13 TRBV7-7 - CASSLWGDNVLTF TGTGCCAGCAGCTTATGGGGAGACAACGTCCTGACTTTC
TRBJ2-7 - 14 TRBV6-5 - CASSYSGQGYEQYF TGTGCCAGCAGTTACTCCGGACAAGGATACGAGCAGTACTTC
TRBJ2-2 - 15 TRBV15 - CATSPETPFTGELFF TGTGCCACCAGCCCAGAAACCCCTTTCACCGGGGAGCTGTTTTTT
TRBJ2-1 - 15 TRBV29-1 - CSSKIPEAGRNEQFF TGCAGCTCAAAGATCCCGGAGGCGGGCCGCAATGAGCAGTTCTTC
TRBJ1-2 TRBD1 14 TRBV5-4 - CASSLRDRGYGYTF TGTGCCAGCAGCTTGAGGGACAGGGGATATGGCTACACCTTC
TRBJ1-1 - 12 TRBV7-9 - CASSIYSVEAFF TGTGCCAGTTCCATTTACAGCGTTGAAGCTTTCTTT
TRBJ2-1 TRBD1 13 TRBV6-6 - CASASGGYNEQFF TGTGCCAGCGCCTCAGGGGGCTACAATGAGCAGTTCTTC
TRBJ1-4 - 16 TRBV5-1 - CASSWQGLGTNEKLFF TGCGCCAGCAGCTGGCAGGGCCTTGGGACTAATGAAAAACTGTTTTTT
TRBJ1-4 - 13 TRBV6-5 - CASYGQPNEKLFF TGTGCCAGTTACGGACAACCAAATGAAAAACTGTTTTTT
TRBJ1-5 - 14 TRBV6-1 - CASSDHGNNQPQHF TGTGCCAGCAGTGATCACGGGAACAATCAGCCCCAGCATTTT
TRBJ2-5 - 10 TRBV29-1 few CSVGMETQYF TGCAGCGTGGGTATGGAGACCCAGTACTTC
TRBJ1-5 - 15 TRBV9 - CASSGSSGGNQPQHF TGTGCCAGCAGCGGGAGTTCCGGGGGCAATCAGCCCCAGCATTTT
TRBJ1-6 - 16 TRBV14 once CASSQQPDIYNSPLHF TGTGCCAGCAGCCAACAACCGGACATTTATAATTCACCCCTCCACTTT
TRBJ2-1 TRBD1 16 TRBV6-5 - CASSYLGQGGSQEQFF TGTGCCAGCAGTTACTTAGGACAGGGAGGTAGCCAAGAGCAGTTCTTC
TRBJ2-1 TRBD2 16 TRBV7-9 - CASSLIGGNFYNEQFF TGTGCCAGCAGCTTAATCGGGGGGAACTTCTACAATGAGCAGTTCTTC
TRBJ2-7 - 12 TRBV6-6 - CASSYRAYEQYF TGTGCCAGCAGTTACCGGGCGTACGAGCAGTACTTC
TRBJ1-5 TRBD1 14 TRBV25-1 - CASRGQGGNQPQHF TGTGCCAGCAGGGGACAGGGCGGCAATCAGCCCCAGCATTTT
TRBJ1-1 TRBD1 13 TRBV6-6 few CASSYDRETEAFF TGTGCCAGCAGTTACGACAGGGAAACTGAAGCTTTCTTT
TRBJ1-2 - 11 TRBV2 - CASRDEEGYTF TGTGCCAGCAGGGACGAGGAGGGCTACACCTTC
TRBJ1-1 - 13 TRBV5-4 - CASSPPGDGEAFF TGTGCCAGCAGCCCCCCCGGGGACGGTGAAGCTTTCTTT
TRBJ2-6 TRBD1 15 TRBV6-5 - CASSWDRSGANVLTF TGTGCCAGCAGTTGGGACAGATCTGGGGCCAACGTCCTGACTTTC
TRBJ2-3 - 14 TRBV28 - CAILSRGNTDTQYF TGTGCCATTCTTTCAAGGGGGAACACAGATACGCAGTATTTT
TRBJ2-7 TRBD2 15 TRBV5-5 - CASSAPRGVPYEQYF TGTGCCAGCAGCGCCCCACGGGGGGTTCCCTACGAGCAGTACTTC
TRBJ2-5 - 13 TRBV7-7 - CASSLGGQETQYF TGTGCCAGCAGCTTAGGCGGCCAAGAGACCCAGTACTTC
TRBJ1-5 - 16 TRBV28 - CASSHQRYYSNQPQHF TGTGCCAGCAGTCACCAACGGTACTATAGCAATCAGCCCCAGCATTTT
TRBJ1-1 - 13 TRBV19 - CASSMVLDTEAFF TGTGCCAGTAGTATGGTGTTGGACACTGAAGCTTTCTTT
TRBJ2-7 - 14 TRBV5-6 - CASSLWDFSYEQYF TGTGCCAGCAGCTTGTGGGACTTCTCCTACGAGCAGTACTTC
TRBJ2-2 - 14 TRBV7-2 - CASSSGMKKGELFF TGTGCCAGCAGCTCCGGGATGAAAAAGGGGGAGCTGTTTTTT
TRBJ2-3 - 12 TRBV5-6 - CASSLELVSQYF TGTGCCAGCAGCTTGGAACTAGTCTCGCAGTATTTT
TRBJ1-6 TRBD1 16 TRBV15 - CATSRAPGQGYSPLHF TGTGCCACCAGCAGAGCCCCGGGACAGGGGTATTCACCCCTCCACTTT
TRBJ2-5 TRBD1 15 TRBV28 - CASSTAGTGVETQYF TGTGCCAGCAGTACCGCCGGGACAGGGGTCGAGACCCAGTACTTC
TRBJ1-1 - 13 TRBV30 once CAWSPRGATEAFF TGTGCCTGGAGTCCCAGGGGAGCCACTGAAGCTTTCTTT
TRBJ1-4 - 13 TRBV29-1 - CSVEIGGREKLFF TGCAGCGTTGAGATCGGGGGGCGAGAAAAACTGTTTTTT
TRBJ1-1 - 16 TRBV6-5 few CASSSNPGPGDTEAFF TGTGCCAGCAGTTCCAATCCAGGGCCTGGGGACACTGAAGCTTTCTTT
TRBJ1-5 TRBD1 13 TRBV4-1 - CASSFQGGQPQHF TGCGCCAGCAGTTTTCAGGGGGGTCAGCCCCAGCATTTT
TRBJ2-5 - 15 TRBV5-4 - CASSATGAGEETQYF TGTGCCAGCAGCGCCACGGGGGCTGGGGAGGAGACCCAGTACTTC
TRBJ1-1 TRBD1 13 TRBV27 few CASRSTGWTEAFF TGTGCCAGCAGGTCGACAGGGTGGACTGAAGCTTTCTTT
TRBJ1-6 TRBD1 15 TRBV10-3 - CAIGQGDWGNSPLHF TGTGCGATTGGGCAGGGGGATTGGGGTAATTCACCCCTCCACTTT
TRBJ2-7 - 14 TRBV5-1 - CASSLRAVRDEQYF TGCGCCAGCAGCTTGAGGGCAGTTCGGGACGAGCAGTACTTC
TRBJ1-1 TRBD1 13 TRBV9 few CASSPGQGVEAFF TGTGCCAGCAGCCCGGGACAGGGGGTTGAAGCTTTCTTT
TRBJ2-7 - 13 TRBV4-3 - CASSQDVGREQYF TGCGCCAGCAGCCAAGATGTAGGGAGAGAGCAGTACTTC
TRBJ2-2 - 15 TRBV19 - CASSLLGGNTGELFF TGTGCCAGTAGTCTACTGGGGGGAAACACCGGGGAGCTGTTTTTT
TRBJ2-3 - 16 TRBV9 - CASSLSRGQGGDTQYF TGTGCCAGCAGCCTCTCCCGGGGCCAGGGAGGAGATACGCAGTATTTT
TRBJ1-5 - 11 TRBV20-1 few CSAGLNQPQHF TGCAGTGCTGGCTTAAATCAGCCCCAGCATTTT
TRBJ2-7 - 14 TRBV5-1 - CASSLYTGRDEQYF TGCGCCAGCAGCTTGTACACAGGGCGGGACGAGCAGTACTTC
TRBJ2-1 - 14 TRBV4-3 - CASSQDFRDNEQFF TGCGCCAGCAGCCAAGATTTTAGGGATAATGAGCAGTTCTTC